Listed here is a single T cell receptor (beta chain). This CDR3 has 13 amino acids. The V end was cut by 0 bases, the J end by 3 bases, with 8 bases between. Germline loops: CDR1 SQVTM, CDR2 ANQGSEA. In the source study's methods: Scientists estimated how many nucleated cells there were by amplifying reference gene primers. Method: immunoSEQ multiplex PCR; TCRdb's copy keeps in-frame clones and lacks some. Clonal size and the V and J genes are those of that table, whereas D and trimming came from the DNA. The data show 50,000 to 65,000 clones, around nine tenths seen once. The record originates from a study of blood T cell repertoires in COVID-19.

This chain connects TRBV29-1 to TRBJ1-2, with D perhaps TRBD1 (5 bases). The source is a man aged 60 to 75 with acute or convalescent COVID-19. The sequenced material came from peripheral blood. The CDR3 reads CSVEDNRYYGYTF. The DNA for the CDR3 is TGCAGCGTTGAAGATAACAGGTACTATGGCTACACCTTC.